Following are 18 T cell receptor beta chains from one sample sequenced in a study of blood T cell repertoires in COVID-19. Generated by immunoSEQ multiplex PCR, the TCRdb table keeps only in-frame clones and is missing some. The sample has roughly 100,000 clones; about 85% are singletons. The sequenced sample was peripheral blood. These receptors came from a man in his fifties with active COVID-19.

Here the CDR3 DNA reads TGTGCCAGCGCGAAGGCGGGAGGGGTGGTTGGTACGCAGTATTTT. This translates into CASAKAGGVVGTQYF. The V gene is TRBV6-5, the J gene TRBJ2-3, with TRBD2 identical over 9 bases. Germline V gene lookup returns CDR1 MNHEY and CDR2 SVGAGI. The CDR3 sequence is 15 residues long. The trim removed 8 bases at V and 8 bases at J, leaving 14 bases unmatched.

This chain uses TRBV7-2 with TRBJ1-1, with D uncertain. The CDR3 covers 15 residues. V was trimmed by 5 bases and J by 11 bases, leaving 24 bases between them. Germline V gene lookup returns CDR1 SGHTA and CDR2 FQGNSA. CDR3 protein: CASSPSRGHSRGAFF. DNA of the CDR3: TGTGCCAGCAGCCCATCTAGAGGCCACTCCAGAGGGGCTTTCTTT.

This chain links TRBV12-3 or TRBV12-4 with TRBJ1-5, with D maybe TRBD1 (5 bases). The CDR3 sequence is 11 residues long. V gave up 8 bases and J gave up 5 bases, with 7 bases separating them. CDR3 bases: TGTGCCAGCGGAGGGGATCAGCCCCAGCATTTT. This gives the protein CASGGDQPQHF.

This clone occurred once. The chain links TRBV29-1 to TRBJ2-5; maybe TRBD1 (6 bases). V lost 6 bases, J lost 7 bases, and 30 bases lay in between. CDR1 and CDR2 (germline): SQVTM, ANQGSEA. CDR3 length: 17 residues. CDR3 protein: CSVGSFRVTEGDGTQYF. The CDR3 DNA reads TGCAGCGTAGGGTCCTTCCGTGTCACAGAGGGGGATGGGACCCAGTACTTC.

The V gene is TRBV30, the J gene TRBJ1-2, with 8 bases identical to TRBD1. The V gene end was trimmed by 2 bases and the J gene end by 4 bases; junction bases not matched to a gene: 3. The length of the CDR3 is 13 residues. The germline V gene encodes CDR1 GTSNPN and CDR2 SVGIG (reference sequence). This chain's CDR3 is CAWSYRGGYGYTF. The CDR3, as DNA: TGTGCCTGGAGTTACAGGGGGGGCTATGGCTACACCTTC.

This chain links TRBV4-3 with TRBJ1-2; D remains ambiguous. V lost 2 bases and J lost 3, with 13 bases in between. This CDR3 contains 15 residues. CDR1 is LGHNA, CDR2 YSLEER, per germline. This CDR3 reads CASSQRPPGYYGYTF. The CDR3 nucleotides read TGCGCCAGCAGCCAACGTCCCCCGGGGTACTATGGCTACACCTTC.

V is TRBV5-1 and J is TRBJ2-7, with a tentative D call TRBD2 (6 bases). Trimming shortened V by 1 base and J by 6 bases, and 17 bases separated the two germline ends. Germline-derived CDR1 and CDR2 are SGHRS and YFSETQ. This CDR3 spans 15 amino acids. CDR3 coding DNA: TGCGCCAGCAGCTTGAATACCGGGGGTCCCTCCGAGCAGTACTTC. Translation gives CASSLNTGGPSEQYF.

This chain's CDR3 is CASSQGTDNQPQHF. CDR3 DNA: TGTGCCAGCAGTCAAGGGACAGATAATCAGCCCCAGCATTTT. The rearrangement joins TRBV2 to TRBJ1-5; 7 bases fit TRBD1. In germline, CDR1 is SNHLY, CDR2 FYNNEI. The CDR3 loop spans 14 amino acids. V shed 5 bases and J 4 bases; nucleotides not matched to a gene: 5.

This chain uses TRBV5-1 with TRBJ1-3, with TRBD1 matching 8 bases. V lost 4 bases and J lost 5; bases outside the gene matches: 8. CDR1 is SGHRS, CDR2 YFSETQ, per germline. The CDR3 is made up of 15 amino acids. The CDR3 loop is CASSPVQGARNTIYF. The CDR3 nucleotides read TGCGCCAGCAGCCCAGTCCAGGGGGCGAGAAACACCATATATTTT. Based on the CDR3 plus reference TRBV5-1 and TRBJ1-3, the full variable domain is KAGVTQTPRYLIKTRGQQVTLSCSPISGHRSVSWYQQTPGQGLQFLFEYFSETQRNKGNFPGRFSGRQFSNSRSEMNVSTLELGDSALYLCASSPVQGARNTIYFGEGSWLTVV.

V and J are TRBV5-1 and TRBJ2-5; TRBD1 might be the D (5 bases). The CDR3 consists of 14 residues. CDR1 is SGHRS and CDR2 is YFSETQ in the germline V gene. V was cut by 0 bases and J by 4 bases, with 10 bases left in between. The CDR3 region has the DNA TGCGCCAGCAGCTTGGCCGGGCAGGGAGAGACCCAGTACTTC. Its translation: CASSLAGQGETQYF.

The chain links TRBV4-1 to TRBJ2-2; 7 bases fit TRBD1. The CDR3 runs 15 residues. The germline gives CDR1 MGHRA, CDR2 YSYEKL. V trimming: 3 bases; J trimming: 6 bases; junction bases outside the gene matches: 7. The CDR3 bases are TGCGCCAGCAGCCACGTAGGGGGCGCTCCCGGGGAGCTGTTTTTT. This codes for CASSHVGGAPGELFF.

The sample holds a few counts of this clone. J is TRBJ2-6 and V is TRBV15; possibly TRBD2 for D (6 bases). V lost 1 base, J lost 0 bases, and 7 bases lay in between. Germline lookup yields CDR1 LNHNV and CDR2 YYDKDF (reference sequence). The length of the CDR3 is 16 residues. The CDR3: CATSRGGVSGANVLTF. The CDR3 region has the DNA TGTGCCACCAGCAGAGGGGGGGTCTCTGGGGCCAACGTCCTGACTTTC.

This clone was recorded a few times. Additional DNA sequences in this sample encode the identical CDR3. This chain joins TRBV6-5 and TRBJ1-2; D may be TRBD1 (6 bases). The CDR3 sequence is 14 residues long. Germline CDR1 reads MNHEY; CDR2 reads SVGAGI. V lost 2 bases to trimming and J lost 4 bases, with 11 bases between them. CDR3 residues: CASSYRGIGYGYTF. CDR3 DNA: TGTGCCAGCAGTTACAGGGGGATTGGCTATGGCTACACCTTC.

The chain employs TRBV12-5 and TRBJ2-3; possible D gene TRBD2, 7 bases. The germline V gene has CDR1 LGHNT and CDR2 FRNRAP. The germline V and J ends were trimmed by 0 bases and 3 bases, with 19 bases remaining between them. This CDR3 is 18 amino acids long. The DNA of the CDR3 is TGTGCTAGTGGTTTGGTAAGGGGAGGGGGGGCCGCGACAGATACGCAGTATTTT. It specifies CASGLVRGGGAATDTQYF.

V usage is TRBV7-9 and J usage is TRBJ2-5, with a tentative D call TRBD1 (6 bases). The CDR3 has 15 amino acids. Germline V gene sequence: CDR1 SEHNR, CDR2 FQNEAQ (reference sequence). V was shortened by 6 bases and J by 2 bases, with 16 bases between the two germline ends. CDR3 region: CASSPQQGWQETQYF. CDR3 coding DNA: TGTGCCAGCAGTCCCCAACAGGGTTGGCAAGAGACCCAGTACTTC.

The genes are TRBV5-1 and TRBJ2-5, with a tentative D call TRBD1 (6 bases). Trimming stripped 3 bases from V and 5 bases from J, with 11 bases between. Per germline, CDR1 SGHRS and CDR2 YFSETQ. The CDR3 is 13 residues long. Here the CDR3 reads CASSSQGWETQYF. In DNA form, the CDR3 reads TGCGCCAGCAGCTCACAGGGTTGGGAGACCCAGTACTTC.

In nucleotides, the CDR3 is TGTGCCAGCTCACCTACAGGCGATAGCAATCAGCCCCAGCATTTT. Protein product: CASSPTGDSNQPQHF. This chain links TRBV18 with TRBJ1-5; tentative D call: TRBD1 (5 bases). The germline CDR1 and CDR2 sequences are KGHSH and LQKENI. The V gene lost 3 bases and the J gene lost 0 bases, with 9 bases spanning the gap. CDR3 length: 15 amino acids.

The chain links TRBV2 to TRBJ2-5, with TRBD1 identical over 9 bases. CDR1 and CDR2 from the germline V gene are SNHLY and FYNNEI. This CDR3 contains 14 residues. Trimming at V came to 7 bases and at J to 2 bases, leaving 5 bases not matched to a gene. The CDR3 coding sequence is TGTGCCAGCAAGGGACAGGGATGGCAAGAGACCCAGTACTTC. This sequence encodes CASKGQGWQETQYF. Filled out from reference TRBV2 and TRBJ2-5, the complete variable domain reads EPEVTQTPSHQVTQMGQEVILRCVPISNHLYFYWYRQILGQKVEFLVSFYNNEISEKSEIFDDQFSVERPDGSNFTLKIRSTKLEDSAMYFCASKGQGWQETQYFGPGTRLLVL.